This entry describes one T cell receptor (beta chain). Clones were read by immunoSEQ multiplex PCR, and TCRdb kept only the in-frame ones, dropping some. This table has about 80,000 clones, roughly nine tenths appearing once. The sample is drawn from a study of technical replicates of blood from a handful of donors. Sequences were obtained from T cells isolated from PBMCs. The sequence came from a human donor in good health.

This CDR3 is CASSLEYASSYEQYF. The CDR3, as DNA: TGTGCCAGCAGCTTAGAATACGCTAGCTCCTACGAGCAGTACTTC. The genes are TRBV11-2 and TRBJ2-7; D is ambiguous. CDR1 SGHAT and CDR2 FQNNGV come from the germline V gene. V was trimmed by 0 bases and J by 0 bases, leaving 9 bases between them. This CDR3 has 15 amino acids.